This TCR beta chain was sequenced during a study of cytomegalovirus exposure and HLA in healthy donors. The PCR had 60 Vbeta and 13 Jbeta primers. The repertoire was sequenced with immunoSEQ multiplex PCR; TCRdb's copy has only in-frame clones and lacks some. The sample yields around 300,000 clones, approximately 70% seen once. CDR3 length equals 16 residues. The germline CDR1 and CDR2 sequences are LNHDA and SQIVND (reference sequence). V was shortened by 5 bases and J by 5 bases, with 19 bases between the two germline ends. The sample taken for sequencing was PBMCs. This chain connects TRBV19 to TRBJ2-1; a possible D gene is TRBD2 (6 bases). This TCR came from a female donor in good health and CMV-seronegative. CDR3 sequence: CASSVPPGLHNNEQFF. In DNA, the CDR3 is TGTGCCAGTAGTGTACCGCCGGGACTCCATAACAATGAGCAGTTCTTC.